These 3 T cell receptor beta chains originate from one sample sequenced in a study of blood T cell repertoires in COVID-19. Data came from immunoSEQ multiplex PCR; TCRdb stores just in-frame clones and leaves some out. This repertoire shows fewer than 250,000 clones, over 65% found once; its top ten account for 2.6%. Sequencing was done on a sample of peripheral blood. These receptors were collected from a woman aged 70-85 years with active or convalescent COVID-19.

The chain carries TRBV27 and TRBJ2-7; 9 bases align to TRBD1. The CDR3 has 14 amino acids. Germline V gene lookup returns CDR1 MNHEY and CDR2 SMNVEV (reference sequence). Trimming at V came to 6 bases and at J to 2 bases, leaving 5 bases not matched to a gene. CDR3 nucleotide sequence: TGTGCCAGCAGATCCGGGACAGGGACCTACGAGCAGTACTTC. Translating gives CASRSGTGTYEQYF.

The chain recombines TRBV18 with TRBJ2-1; 9 bases are shared with TRBD1. V lost 3 bases and J lost 10; bases outside the gene matches: 7. CDR1 is KGHSH and CDR2 is LQKENI in the germline V gene. The CDR3 length is 14 residues. For the CDR3, the DNA is TGTGCCAGCTCACCCCGGGACAGGGTTTGGGAGCAGTTCTTC. Its translation is CASSPRDRVWEQFF.

The V gene is TRBV20-1, the J gene TRBJ2-1; 11 bases align to TRBD2. V gave up 4 bases and J gave up 15 bases; unmatched junction bases: 5. This CDR3 contains 11 residues. From germline, CDR1 is DFQATT and CDR2 SNEGSKA (reference sequence). CDR3 nucleotides: TGCAGTGCTATAGCGGGGGGGCATCGGTTCTTC. Amino acids: CSAIAGGHRFF.